Sequencing of this T cell receptor beta chain was carried out in a study of blood T cell repertoires in COVID-19 (dated by TCRdb to 2020 to 2022). Study-wide context: The collaborator samples originated in the United States, Italy and Spain and spanned the acute and convalescent phases of COVID-19. Where HLA class I and class II types were available, the types were taken from metadata supplied by the sample provider, not from assay-based typing. The prospective study material was composed of cDNA or gDNA derived from T cells, B-cell-depleted T cells, or PBMCs. Subjects who had been exposed to COVID-19, were actively infected with it, or had recovered from it provided the deeply sampled blood TCRbeta repertoires that made up the dataset. The repertoires were released in a freely available public database meant as a resource for research on the immune response to SARS-CoV-2. Sample metadata almost always included a de-identified subject ID, COVID-19 status, age in years and sex. Samples came from the ongoing ImmuneRACE study (first 160 participants) plus 1,254 subjects from 6 global collaborators.

V was cut back by 2 bases and J by 4 bases, leaving a gap of 8 bases between them. The CDR3 starts with the cysteine, ends with the phenylalanine, and has 13 residues. Just CDR3 DNA is preserved here, 39 bases in frame from base 1. Taken from the germline V gene, the CDR1 and CDR2 loops are SGHTA and FQGTGA. In Seattle, one collaborating source enrolled patients while the infection was active and tracked those patients longitudinally over the course of disease. Collaborating institutions collected whole blood in K2EDTA tubes following their own protocols. For TCRbeta analysis, collaborators shipped samples in one of three forms: frozen whole blood, isolated PBMCs, or DNA extracted from either of those sample types. What the research found in general, with its limitations: How much clinical and demographic metadata was included differed by source and by participant, and the metadata was provided uncurated.

In the case of this clone: This receptor's antigen is unknown. No much larger clone exists at a distance of one base, and base qualities are not known.

The immunoSEQ Assay, a bias-controlled multiplex PCR, was used to amplify TCRbeta CDR3 regions from genomic DNA. The paper's processing steps were these. Within the assay, amplification of reference gene primers was used to estimate how many nucleated cells each sample contained. To quantify the absolute abundance of each unique TCRbeta CDR3 rearrangement, sequence reads were collapsed and filtered. Productive Simpson clonality was computed per sample as the square root of Simpson's diversity index over productive rearrangements. The immuneACCESS repertoire file appears here via TCRdb, limited to in-frame rearrangements. These files lack a portion of the clones; in checked studies, under half of the deficit traces to unresolved V genes, and the cause of the others is not known. The DNA was the basis for D and trimming; V, J and clone size are from that table. The sample table holds about 95,000 clones, of which roughly 90% were seen once. 2.5% to 3% of the sample comes from the top ten.

The origin of this receptor is a man aged 45 to 65 with COVID-19, enrolled during active disease. The sequencing input was peripheral blood. Recombination connected TRBV7-3 to TRBJ2-5; the D gene is perhaps TRBD2, on 6 matching bases. The DNA sequence is as follows: TGTGCCAGCAGCTTAGACGGGAGAGAGACCCAGTACTTC. Translation gives CASSLDGRETQYF.